The table lists the clone carrying this T cell receptor beta chain with a few counts. Its antigen is not identified. The CDR3 sequence is 15 residues long. Deletions cut 0 bases from V and 0 bases from J, with 8 bases between. The germline V gene encodes CDR1 SNHLY and CDR2 FYNNEI. Sequencing was at survey level. Under the authors' procedure: Productive clonotypes were detectable down to 2.59 x 10-5 frequency. Repertoires were generated with immunoSEQ multiplex PCR, while TCRdb's copy carries only in-frame clones and drops some. That table is the source of V, J and clone size, and D and trimming were worked out from the DNA. In the table there are 30,000 to 40,000 clones, under 85% of which are singletons. This sample is part of a study of STAT5B mutations in CD4+ large granular lymphocyte leukemia. Study results and caveats: Data were not HLA-matched across samples. TRBV06-family usage was enriched in top patient clones (8/27) versus controls (2/35).

This chain joins TRBV2 and TRBJ2-5, with no clear D. The origin of this receptor is a human donor in good health. Sequencing was done on a sample of CD4+ T cells from blood buffy coats. This CDR3 is CASSEARMYQETQYF. In DNA form, the CDR3 reads TGTGCCAGCAGTGAAGCCCGGATGTACCAAGAGACCCAGTACTTC.